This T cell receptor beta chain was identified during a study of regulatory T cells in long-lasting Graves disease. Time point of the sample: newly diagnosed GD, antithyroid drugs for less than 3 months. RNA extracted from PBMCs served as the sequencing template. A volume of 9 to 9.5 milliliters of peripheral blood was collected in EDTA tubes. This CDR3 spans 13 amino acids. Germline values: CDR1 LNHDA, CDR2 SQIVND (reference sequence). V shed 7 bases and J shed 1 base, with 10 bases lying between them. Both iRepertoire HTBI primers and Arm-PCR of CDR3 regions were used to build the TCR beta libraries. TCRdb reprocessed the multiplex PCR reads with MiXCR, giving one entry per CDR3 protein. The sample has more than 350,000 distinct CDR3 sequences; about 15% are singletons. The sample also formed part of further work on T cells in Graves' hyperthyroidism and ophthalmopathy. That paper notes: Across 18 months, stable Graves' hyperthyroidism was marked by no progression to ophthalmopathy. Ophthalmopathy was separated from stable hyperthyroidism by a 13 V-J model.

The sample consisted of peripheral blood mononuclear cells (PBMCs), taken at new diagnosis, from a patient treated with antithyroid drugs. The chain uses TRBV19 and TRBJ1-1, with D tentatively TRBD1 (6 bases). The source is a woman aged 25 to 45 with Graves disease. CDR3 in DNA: TGTGCCAGTACGGACAGCTGGAACACTGAAGCTTTCTTT. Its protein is CASTDSWNTEAFF.